These 29 T cell receptor beta chains originate from one sample sequenced in a study of blood T cell repertoires in COVID-19. The data were produced by immunoSEQ multiplex PCR, yet TCRdb's version contains in-frame clones alone and is incomplete. The sample has over 350,000 clones; about nine tenths are singletons. The sample comprised peripheral blood. The receptors were sampled from a woman aged 30 to 39 with active or convalescent COVID-19.

The CDR3 here is CASSHEDRAGYTF. The CDR3 DNA reads as TGTGCCAGCAGCCATGAGGACAGGGCTGGCTACACCTTC. The rearrangement uses TRBV3-1 (or the pseudogene TRBV3-2) and TRBJ1-2; TRBD1 matches 8 bases. Germline V gene data show CDR1 as LGHDT and CDR2 as YNNKEL (reference sequence). This CDR3 is 13 amino acids long. V lost 3 bases to trimming and J lost 7 bases; unmatched junction nucleotides: 4.

V usage is TRBV10-2 and J usage is TRBJ2-5; 8 bases match TRBD1. The V and J ends lost 3 bases and 3 bases, in that order; junction bases with no gene match: 9. CDR1 and CDR2 from the germline V gene are WSHSY and SAAADI. The CDR3 has 16 amino acids. The CDR3 DNA reads as TGCGCCAGCAGTGATATGTCAGGGGGCCGGAAAGAGACCCAGTACTTC. This codes for CASSDMSGGRKETQYF.

The chain uses TRBV6-5 and TRBJ1-5; 9 bases align to TRBD1. The CDR3 is made up of 15 amino acids. In germline, CDR1 is MNHEY, CDR2 SVGAGI. V lost 0 bases and J lost 9; bases outside the gene matches: 6. As DNA, the CDR3 is TGTGCCAGCAGTTACTCGGGGACAGGGCAGGGGCCCCAGCATTTT. This sequence encodes CASSYSGTGQGPQHF.

The chain couples TRBV20-1 to TRBJ1-3; tentatively, D is TRBD1 (6 bases). Germline-derived CDR1 and CDR2 are DFQATT and SNEGSKA (reference sequence). V was shortened by 7 bases and J by 4 bases, with 8 bases between the two germline ends. This CDR3 spans 11 amino acids. CDR3 residues: CSVDRGNTIYF. CDR3 nucleotide sequence: TGCAGTGTGGACAGAGGAAACACCATATATTTT.

This chain uses TRBV20-1 with TRBJ2-1, with 13 bases that match TRBD2. This CDR3 spans 17 amino acids. The germline V gene has CDR1 DFQATT and CDR2 SNEGSKA (reference sequence). V shed 3 bases and J 4 bases; nucleotides not matched to a gene: 9. The chain's CDR3 is CSASRTSGSVIYNEQFF. The CDR3 DNA is TGCAGTGCTAGTCGGACTAGCGGGAGTGTTATATACAATGAGCAGTTCTTC.

The chain carries TRBV7-2 and TRBJ2-5, with TRBD2 matching 12 bases. The length of the CDR3 is 15 residues. Trimming took 0 bases from V and 4 from J; bases not matched to a gene: 0. Germline values: CDR1 SGHTA, CDR2 FQGNSA. Here the CDR3 reads CASSLALAGGETQYF. CDR3 coding DNA: TGTGCCAGCAGCTTAGCACTAGCGGGAGGAGAGACCCAGTACTTC.

The V and J genes are TRBV19 and TRBJ2-5; 10 bases map to TRBD2. Germline values: CDR1 LNHDA, CDR2 SQIVND (reference sequence). The CDR3 extends over 15 amino acids. V was clipped by 3 bases and J by 5 bases; unmatched bases: 6. The CDR3 DNA is TGTGCCAGTAGTATGAGCGGGGGGGCGCGGGAGACCCAGTACTTC. Amino acid sequence: CASSMSGGARETQYF.

The chain uses TRBV27 and TRBJ1-1; possible D gene TRBD1, 6 bases. Per the germline V gene, CDR1 is MNHEY and CDR2 is SMNVEV (reference sequence). The CDR3 spans 14 residues. V was trimmed by 3 bases and J by 6 bases, leaving 14 bases between them. CDR3 protein: CASSFAGGAAEAFF. CDR3 bases: TGTGCCAGCAGTTTTGCGGGGGGGGCTGCTGAAGCTTTCTTT.

The V call is TRBV28, the J call TRBJ2-3, with 8 bases identical to TRBD2. The CDR3 consists of 17 residues. Trimming removed 1 base from V and 1 base from J; junction bases left unmatched: 7. Germline V CDR1 and CDR2: MDHEN, SYDVKM. The CDR3 bases are TGTGCCAGCAGTTTATCCCAGAGCGGGAGTGGCACAGATACGCAGTATTTT. Protein product: CASSLSQSGSGTDTQYF. Full variable domain (rest looked up from reference TRBV28 and TRBJ2-3): DVKVTQSSRYLVKRTGEKVFLECVQDMDHENMFWYRQDPGLGLRLIYFSYDVKMKEKGDIPEGYSVSREKKERFSLILESASTNQTSMYLCASSLSQSGSGTDTQYFGPGTRLTVL.

This clone appeared a few times. The V gene is TRBV3-1 (or the pseudogene TRBV3-2), the J gene TRBJ1-3; the match to TRBD1 covers 8 bases. The trim removed 3 bases at V and 7 bases at J, leaving 14 bases unmatched. The CDR3 runs 17 residues. Germline V gene lookup returns CDR1 LGHDT and CDR2 YNNKEL (reference sequence). CDR3 nucleotide sequence: TGTGCCAGCAGCCATCCCGGCGGGGACAGGACGGCCAACACCATATATTTT. Translation: CASSHPGGDRTANTIYF.

About this clone: Other DNA sequences of this sample code for an identical CDR3. The chain carries TRBV11-2 and TRBJ2-3, with D hard to call. V was trimmed by 0 bases and J by 3 bases, leaving 4 bases between them. Germline-derived CDR1 and CDR2 are SGHAT and FQNNGV. The CDR3 totals 13 residues. The CDR3, as DNA: TGTGCCAGCAGCTTAGACGGTACAGATACGCAGTATTTT. It codes for CASSLDGTDTQYF.

This clone was counted a single time. The CDR3 sequence: CASSTKTGPNQPQHF. The CDR3 bases are TGTGCCAGCAGTACGAAGACAGGACCTAATCAGCCCCAGCATTTT. The gene calls are TRBV6-1 and TRBJ1-5; D is possibly TRBD1 (6 bases). The V gene's germline CDR1 is MNHNS and CDR2 SASEGT. Trimming took off 5 bases at V and 4 bases at J, with 15 bases between the two ends. This CDR3 is built from 15 residues.

This chain links TRBV15 with TRBJ2-2, with D hard to call. Trimming shortened V by 0 bases and J by 3 bases, and 5 bases separated the two germline ends. Germline values: CDR1 LNHNV, CDR2 YYDKDF (reference sequence). CDR3 length: 14 amino acids. The CDR3 loop is CATSRELDTGELFF. The CDR3 DNA reads TGTGCCACCAGCAGAGAACTCGACACCGGGGAGCTGTTTTTT.

The V call is TRBV19, the J call TRBJ1-5, with 8 bases lining up with TRBD1. Germline V lookup: CDR1 LNHDA, CDR2 SQIVND (reference sequence). The CDR3 is 15 amino acids. V shed 6 bases and J 3 bases; nucleotides not matched to a gene: 7. For the CDR3, the DNA is TGTGCCAGTAGAGAATCAGGGGGCGTCAATCAGCCCCAGCATTTT. Its translation: CASRESGGVNQPQHF.

The gene calls are TRBV18 and TRBJ2-5; perhaps TRBD2 as D (6 bases). The V and J ends lost 8 bases and 6 bases respectively, with 10 bases between them. The CDR3 consists of 11 residues. Germline CDR1 reads KGHSH; CDR2 reads LQKENI. The CDR3 DNA reads TGTGCCAGCAGGGGCGGGAAGACCCAGTACTTC. Protein: CASRGGKTQYF.

Only one count was recorded for this clone. The CDR3 reads CASSPTTGGGSPLHF. The CDR3 coding sequence is TGCGCCAGCAGCCCCACGACAGGGGGAGGATCACCCCTCCACTTT. The rearrangement links TRBV5-1 to TRBJ1-6; 9 bases are a match to TRBD1. Germline CDR1 SGHRS, CDR2 YFSETQ. This CDR3 is built from 15 residues. With 4 bases clipped from V and 10 bases from J, the junction kept 9 bases outside the gene matches.

This clone was counted once. This chain connects TRBV5-6 to TRBJ1-5, with D uncertain. CDR1 is SGHDT, CDR2 YYEEEE, per germline. The CDR3 length is 13 residues. The V gene lost 1 base and the J gene lost 7 bases, with 9 bases spanning the gap. The CDR3 DNA is TGTGCCAGCAGCTTGTCTGAGGGACAGCCCCAGCATTTT. Its translation: CASSLSEGQPQHF.

The chain has TRBV7-2 and TRBJ1-4, with 7 bases matching TRBD1. Germline V lookup: CDR1 SGHTA, CDR2 FQGNSA. The CDR3 is 14 amino acids. V was clipped by 6 bases and J by 2 bases; unmatched bases: 3. The CDR3 here is CASRAGGTNEKLFF. The CDR3 coding sequence is TGTGCCAGCAGGGCAGGGGGGACTAATGAAAAACTGTTTTTT.

A remark on this clone: Other DNA sequences of this sample code for an identical CDR3. The V call is TRBV10-3, the J call TRBJ2-5; 8 positions agree with TRBD1. Per germline, CDR1 ENHRY and CDR2 SYGVKD. The CDR3 spans 12 residues. The V gene end was trimmed by 10 bases and the J gene end by 2 bases; junction bases not matched to a gene: 3. DNA for the CDR3: TGTGCCACCAGACAGGGGCAAGAGACCCAGTACTTC. This translates into CATRQGQETQYF.

The chain couples TRBV7-2 to TRBJ2-2; 9 nucleotides line up with TRBD1. The CDR3 has 17 residues. Trimming at V came to 1 base and at J to 5 bases, leaving 8 bases not matched to a gene. Germline CDR1 is SGHTA and CDR2 is FQGNSA. Here the CDR3 DNA reads TGTGCCAGCAGCTTAGAGACCTACAGGGGGCGGACCGGGGAGCTGTTTTTT. Translating gives CASSLETYRGRTGELFF.

The chain joins TRBV3-1 (or the pseudogene TRBV3-2) to TRBJ2-5, with TRBD2 matching 8 bases. The germline V gene has CDR1 LGHDT and CDR2 YNNKEL (reference sequence). The trim removed 8 bases at V and 3 bases at J, leaving 5 bases unmatched. This CDR3 has 13 amino acids. This CDR3 reads CASGRRGEETQYF. CDR3 nucleotide sequence: TGTGCCAGCGGGCGGCGGGGGGAAGAGACCCAGTACTTC.

This clone was found many times. The J gene is TRBJ2-7, the V gene TRBV15; no clear D gene. Trimming left V 0 bases short and J 2 bases short, with 5 bases between. This CDR3 spans 13 amino acids. The germline CDR1 and CDR2 sequences are LNHNV and YYDKDF (reference sequence). DNA of the CDR3: TGTGCCACCAGCAGAGATGAGACCTACGAGCAGTACTTC. This translates into CATSRDETYEQYF.

This chain links TRBV27 with TRBJ1-2, with D uncertain. V was cut by 4 bases and J by 7 bases, with 13 bases left in between. This CDR3 region has 13 residues. Germline CDR1 and CDR2: MNHEY and SMNVEV (reference sequence). CDR3 coding DNA: TGTGCCAGCAGTTATTCGGGTCGGAGTGGCTACACCTTC. Protein: CASSYSGRSGYTF.

This chain uses TRBV6-1 with TRBJ1-5, with TRBD1 matching 9 bases. The CDR3 consists of 16 residues. CDR1 is MNHNS and CDR2 is SASEGT in the germline V gene. The V segment lost 3 bases and the J segment 2 bases; nucleotides outside the gene matches: 5. DNA for the CDR3: TGTGCCAGCAGTGAGGGGACAGGGATTGGCAATCAGCCCCAGCATTTT. Its translation is CASSEGTGIGNQPQHF.

This CDR3 reads CASSSRTEGTDTQYF. The CDR3 nucleotides are TGCGCCAGCAGCTCACGGACAGAAGGAACAGATACGCAGTATTTT. The rearrangement uses TRBV5-1 and TRBJ2-3; weak D call: TRBD1 (6 bases). Per the germline V gene, CDR1 is SGHRS and CDR2 is YFSETQ. CDR3 size: 15 residues. Trimming stripped 3 bases from V and 3 bases from J, with 14 bases between.

The chain joins TRBV27 to TRBJ2-2, with 11 nucleotides matching TRBD1. Per the germline V gene, CDR1 is MNHEY and CDR2 is SMNVEV (reference sequence). This CDR3 is 16 amino acids long. V was pared by 4 bases and J by 5 bases, with 6 bases of the junction left unmatched. The CDR3: CASSSRTGGATGELFF. CDR3 sequence (DNA): TGTGCCAGCAGTTCGCGGACAGGGGGCGCGACCGGGGAGCTGTTTTTT.

The rearrangement joins TRBV18 to TRBJ1-4; unclear D gene. The CDR3 runs to 12 residues. Trimming shortened V by 3 bases and J by 5 bases, and 4 bases separated the two germline ends. The germline V gene has CDR1 KGHSH and CDR2 LQKENI. This chain's CDR3 is CASSPENEKLFF. The CDR3 nucleotides are TGTGCCAGCTCACCGGAGAATGAAAAACTGTTTTTT.

The chain carries TRBV30 and TRBJ2-7, with TRBD2 identical over 7 bases. From germline, CDR1 is GTSNPN and CDR2 SVGIG (reference sequence). This CDR3 region has 14 residues. The V gene end was trimmed by 2 bases and the J gene end by 2 bases; junction bases not matched to a gene: 6. CDR3 amino acids: CAWSRGTMAYEQYF. The CDR3, as DNA: TGTGCCTGGAGTCGCGGGACTATGGCCTACGAGCAGTACTTC.

The chain carries TRBV7-8 and TRBJ1-1; D unclear. CDR1 is SGHVS and CDR2 is FQNEAQ in the germline V gene. The CDR3 spans 13 residues. Trimming left V 1 base short and J 4 bases short, with 7 bases between. The CDR3 nucleotides are TGTGCCAGCAGCTTAGACTTACTCACTGAAGCTTTCTTT. Its translation: CASSLDLLTEAFF.